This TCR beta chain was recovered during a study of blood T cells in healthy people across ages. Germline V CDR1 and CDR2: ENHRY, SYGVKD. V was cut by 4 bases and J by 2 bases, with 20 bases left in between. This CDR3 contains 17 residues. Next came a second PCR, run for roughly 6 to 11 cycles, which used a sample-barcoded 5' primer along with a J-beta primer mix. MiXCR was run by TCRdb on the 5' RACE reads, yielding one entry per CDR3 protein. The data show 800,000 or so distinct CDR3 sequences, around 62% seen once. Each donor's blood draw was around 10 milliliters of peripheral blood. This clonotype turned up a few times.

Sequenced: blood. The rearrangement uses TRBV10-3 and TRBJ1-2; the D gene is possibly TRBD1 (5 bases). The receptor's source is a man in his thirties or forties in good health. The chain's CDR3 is CAISAGSGDRRNYGYTF. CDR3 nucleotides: TGTGCCATCAGTGCAGGGAGTGGTGACCGAAGAAACTATGGCTACACCTTC.